A single sample gave rise to the 10 T cell receptor beta chains below, sequenced in a study of shared clonotypes between healthy human individuals. Assay: immunoSEQ multiplex PCR; the TCRdb copy retains only in-frame clones and omits some. The top ten hold more than 0.9% of the sample, which has about 1.5 million clones, 95% to 97% seen once. The sample was naive CD4+ T cells sorted from blood. Described subset: CD45RA+ positively selected. The origin of the receptors is a man aged 30-40 years in good health.

The chain uses TRBV28 and TRBJ2-7; D unclear. CDR1 is MDHEN, CDR2 SYDVKM, per germline. V lost 6 bases to trimming and J lost 4 bases, with 16 bases between them. This CDR3 comprises 14 residues. The CDR3, as DNA: TGTGCCAGCAGCCCCAGGCAATATGTTTACGAGCAGTACTTC. Protein: CASSPRQYVYEQYF. Drawing the rest from reference TRBV28 and TRBJ2-7, the complete variable domain is DVKVTQSSRYLVKRTGEKVFLECVQDMDHENMFWYRQDPGLGLRLIYFSYDVKMKEKGDIPEGYSVSREKKERFSLILESASTNQTSMYLCASSPRQYVYEQYFGPGTRLTVT.

The rearrangement joins TRBV27 to TRBJ2-1; TRBD1 agrees at 9 bases. Looked up from germline, CDR1 is MNHEY and CDR2 is SMNVEV (reference sequence). CDR3 length: 17 residues. With V trimmed by 5 bases and J by 4 bases, 12 bases remained unmatched. CDR3 sequence reads: CASSVISTGGDYNEQFF. In DNA, the CDR3 is TGTGCCAGCAGTGTAATTTCCACAGGGGGCGATTACAATGAGCAGTTCTTC.

A remark on this clone: Other DNA variants within this sample encode the same CDR3. J is TRBJ2-1 and V is TRBV18; D is possibly TRBD1 (6 bases). Trimming removed 3 bases from V and 0 bases from J, with 9 bases in between. The CDR3 length is 15 residues. Germline assignment: CDR1 KGHSH and CDR2 LQKENI. CDR3 DNA: TGTGCCAGCTCACCCGGACAGAGCTCCTACAATGAGCAGTTCTTC. Amino acids: CASSPGQSSYNEQFF.

The chain links TRBV7-9 to TRBJ2-5, with D hard to call. V was cut by 5 bases and J by 5 bases, with 18 bases left in between. CDR1 SEHNR and CDR2 FQNEAQ come from the germline V gene (reference sequence). The CDR3 runs 15 residues. CDR3 sequence (DNA): TGTGCCAGCAGCGCAAGCCGGCCACTGGGGGAGACCCAGTACTTC. It encodes CASSASRPLGETQYF.

V is TRBV5-1 and J is TRBJ2-1; tentatively, D is TRBD2 (5 bases). Germline V gives CDR1 SGHRS, CDR2 YFSETQ. The CDR3 runs 15 residues. V lost 4 bases to trimming and J lost 0 bases, with 11 bases between them. Here the CDR3 reads CASSITTSSYNEQFF. As DNA, the CDR3 is TGCGCCAGCAGCATTACTACTAGCTCCTACAATGAGCAGTTCTTC. Variable domain in full (rest from reference TRBV5-1 and TRBJ2-1): KAGVTQTPRYLIKTRGQQVTLSCSPISGHRSVSWYQQTPGQGLQFLFEYFSETQRNKGNFPGRFSGRQFSNSRSEMNVSTLELGDSALYLCASSITTSSYNEQFFGPGTRLTVL.

This clone occurred once. This sample also contains other DNA sequences that code for the same CDR3. The V and J genes are TRBV5-1 and TRBJ1-5; D is uncertain. This CDR3 contains 13 residues. The V end lost 0 bases, the J end lost 2 bases, and 3 bases lay between the germline ends. Looked up from germline, CDR1 is SGHRS and CDR2 is YFSETQ. The DNA for the CDR3 is TGCGCCAGCAGCTTGGCTGGCAATCAGCCCCAGCATTTT. It is translated as CASSLAGNQPQHF.

The chain couples TRBV6-1 to TRBJ1-2; TRBD1 matches at 8 bases. CDR1 is MNHNS, CDR2 SASEGT, per germline. The CDR3 has 13 amino acids. The CDR3 loop is CLKLGRGLEGYTF. CDR3 bases: TGTCTTAAACTGGGCAGGGGGCTAGAGGGCTACACCTTC.

The chain couples TRBV11-2 to TRBJ2-7; 7 bases map to TRBD2. V gave up 4 bases and J gave up 3 bases; unmatched junction bases: 15. This CDR3 spans 17 amino acids. Germline V gives CDR1 SGHAT, CDR2 FQNNGV. CDR3 amino acids: CASSYTGAGSHLYEQYF. The CDR3, as DNA: TGTGCCAGCAGCTATACGGGAGCGGGGAGTCATCTCTACGAGCAGTACTTC.

As to this clone: The germline gene is not matched at one end of the junction; a read error may be the cause. The DNA for the CDR3 is TGTGCTAGCAGCCCCTCGGCGACAGGGGGCGCCGGGACCCAGTACTTC. Protein: CASSPSATGGAGTQYF. The chain has TRBV7-7 and TRBJ2-5; 10 bases line up with TRBD1. Per the germline V gene, CDR1 is SSHAT and CDR2 is FNYEAQ (reference sequence). The CDR3 consists of 16 residues.

CDR3 bases: TGTGCCAGCAGCCGAGACGGGACAGGGGTTGGTTACGAGCAGTACTTC. Its translation is CASSRDGTGVGYEQYF. The V call is TRBV7-2, the J call TRBJ2-7; TRBD1 matches at 10 bases. The germline gives CDR1 SGHTA, CDR2 FQGNSA. CDR3 length: 16 residues. The trim removed 5 bases at V and 4 bases at J, leaving 11 bases unmatched.